The sequence of this TCR beta chain was determined in a study of post-analysis software for immune sequencing data. Study-wide context: Secondary progressive, relapsing-remitting and progressive-relapsing multiple sclerosis were among the included disease courses.

Study-level findings and limits: The study found significantly lower normalized Chao1 diversity in multiple sclerosis patients than in controls. Co-batched samples clustered tightly together by F measure.

To note about this clonotype: What it binds is not known.

Libraries were made from TCR beta cDNA, and they carried unique molecular identifiers. T cells, roughly 0.85 to 10 million of them, yielded roughly 550,000 cDNA molecules. Via MiXCR, TCRdb re-called the PCR reads, giving one row per CDR3 protein. The table has around 500,000 distinct CDR3 sequences, around 34% seen once; the top ten hold approximately 6%. Source material: blood. This receptor was identified in a girl aged 2-17 years with multiple sclerosis.

The CDR3 loop is CASSLLFGFTDTQYF. The DNA for the CDR3 is TGTGCCAGCAGTTTACTTTTTGGGTTCACAGATACGCAGTATTTT. The rearrangement joins TRBV27 to TRBJ2-3; D is ambiguous. Trimming shortened V by 2 bases and J by 2 bases, and 11 bases separated the two germline ends. CDR3 length: 15 residues. Germline V gives CDR1 MNHEY, CDR2 SMNVEV (reference sequence).